This is a list of T cell receptor beta chains from one sample in a study of cytomegalovirus exposure and HLA in healthy donors. Profiled with immunoSEQ multiplex PCR; TCRdb holds only in-frame clones, not every one. Recorded for this sample: over 45,000 clones. The sample comprised PBMCs. Every receptor here comes from a woman under 30 in good health and CMV-seronegative. Each CDR3 is given with its conserved first and last residue. The D gene is left open where the match is weak.

d_call: -; j_call: TRBJ1-2; v_call: TRBV2; cdr3_nt: TGTGCCAGCAGTCAGATCCTTTTCTACACCTTC; cdr3_aa: CASSQILFYTF
d_call: TRBD2; j_call: TRBJ2-7; v_call: TRBV7-9; cdr3_nt: TGTGCCAGCAGCTTAAGCCTAGCGGTCGAGAGCTCCTACGAGCAGTACTTC; cdr3_aa: CASSLSLAVESSYEQYF
d_call: TRBD1; j_call: TRBJ2-1; v_call: TRBV7-3; cdr3_nt: TGTGCCAGCAGCTCGCAGGGGGCGTCGTATGAGCAGTTCTTC; cdr3_aa: CASSSQGASYEQFF
d_call: -; j_call: TRBJ2-5; v_call: TRBV5-1; cdr3_nt: TGCGCCAGCAGCCCGACAGCTCAAGAGACCCAGTACTTC; cdr3_aa: CASSPTAQETQYF
d_call: -; j_call: TRBJ1-1; v_call: TRBV27; cdr3_nt: TGTGCCAGCAGTCCCACCCCCGGGACAATAAACACTGAAGCTTTCTTT; cdr3_aa: CASSPTPGTINTEAFF
d_call: TRBD1; j_call: TRBJ1-3; v_call: TRBV9; cdr3_nt: TGTGCCAGCAGCGTAGAGGGACAGGGCCTCTCTGGAAACACCATATATTTT; cdr3_aa: CASSVEGQGLSGNTIYF
d_call: TRBD2; j_call: TRBJ2-1; v_call: TRBV5-1; cdr3_nt: TGCGCCAGCAGCTTGCCGGGACTAGCGGGAGGTAACAATGAGCAGTTCTTC; cdr3_aa: CASSLPGLAGGNNEQFF
d_call: TRBD1; j_call: TRBJ2-7; v_call: TRBV5-1; cdr3_nt: TGCGCCAGCAGCGACGGGACAGGGATCGCCTACGAGCAGTACTTC; cdr3_aa: CASSDGTGIAYEQYF
d_call: -; j_call: TRBJ2-5; v_call: TRBV4-2; cdr3_nt: TGTGCCAGCAGCCAAGGACGGAGAGTCCAAGAGACCCAGTACTTC; cdr3_aa: CASSQGRRVQETQYF
d_call: -; j_call: TRBJ1-4; v_call: TRBV6-5; cdr3_nt: TGTGCCAGCAGTTACAAGGGGAGGTATAATGAAAAACTGTTTTTT; cdr3_aa: CASSYKGRYNEKLFF
d_call: -; j_call: TRBJ1-1; v_call: TRBV5-1; cdr3_nt: TGCGCCAGCAGCTTGGGATGGGGGTGGGACAACGCTAACACTGAAGCTTTCTTT; cdr3_aa: CASSLGWGWDNANTEAFF
d_call: -; j_call: TRBJ1-6; v_call: TRBV6-1; cdr3_nt: TGTGCCAGCAGCCCAGGGTCATCTTATAATTCACCCCTCCACTTT; cdr3_aa: CASSPGSSYNSPLHF
d_call: TRBD1; j_call: TRBJ2-2; v_call: TRBV9; cdr3_nt: TGTGCCAGCAGCGTATCGACAAACAGGGGTGGCACCGGGGAGCTGTTTTTT; cdr3_aa: CASSVSTNRGGTGELFF
d_call: TRBD1; j_call: TRBJ1-2; v_call: TRBV5-6; cdr3_nt: TGTGCCAGCAGCCAGGGACAGGTCTATGGCTACACCTTC; cdr3_aa: CASSQGQVYGYTF
d_call: TRBD2; j_call: TRBJ2-5; v_call: TRBV7-8; cdr3_nt: TGTGCCAGCAGCGCAGTACTAGCGGGAGAGGAGACCCAGTACTTC; cdr3_aa: CASSAVLAGEETQYF
d_call: TRBD1; j_call: TRBJ1-2; v_call: TRBV18; cdr3_nt: TGTGCCAGCTCACCGGGACAGGACTATGGCTACACCTTC; cdr3_aa: CASSPGQDYGYTF
d_call: TRBD2; j_call: TRBJ2-7; v_call: TRBV7-2; cdr3_nt: TGTGCCAGCGCCTCGTCCGGGGGGATGGACGAGCAGTACTTC; cdr3_aa: CASASSGGMDEQYF
d_call: TRBD1; j_call: TRBJ2-7; v_call: TRBV5-1; cdr3_nt: TGCGCCAGCAGCTTCGACAGGGGGACGCTGAACGAGCAGTACTTC; cdr3_aa: CASSFDRGTLNEQYF
d_call: TRBD1; j_call: TRBJ1-1; v_call: TRBV19; cdr3_nt: TGTGCCAGTAACCCCCGTGGGGACAGGACGATTGCTTTCTTT; cdr3_aa: CASNPRGDRTIAFF
d_call: -; j_call: TRBJ2-3; v_call: TRBV7-3; cdr3_nt: TGTGCCAGCAGCCCCCAGACAGGAGCTGGGGGAGATACGCAGTATTTT; cdr3_aa: CASSPQTGAGGDTQYF
d_call: -; j_call: TRBJ2-7; v_call: TRBV4-2; cdr3_nt: TGTGCCAGCAGCCAAGATTCAGCAGGGATTCGATCTGCCGAGCAGTACTTC; cdr3_aa: CASSQDSAGIRSAEQYF
d_call: -; j_call: TRBJ1-1; v_call: TRBV5-1; cdr3_nt: TGCGCCAGCAGCTCGCAAGGAGCCAACACTGAAGCTTTCTTT; cdr3_aa: CASSSQGANTEAFF
d_call: -; j_call: TRBJ2-1; v_call: TRBV6-1; cdr3_nt: TGTGCCAGCAGTTCACTAGGGACTGCTGGTTACGAGCAGTTCTTC; cdr3_aa: CASSSLGTAGYEQFF
d_call: TRBD1; j_call: TRBJ2-7; v_call: TRBV5-4; cdr3_nt: TGTGCCAGCAGCTCGGGACAGCTGTACGAGCAGTACTTC; cdr3_aa: CASSSGQLYEQYF
d_call: TRBD1; j_call: TRBJ2-1; v_call: TRBV18; cdr3_nt: TGTGCCAGCTCACCAGGGACAGGGGACAATGAGCAGTTCTTC; cdr3_aa: CASSPGTGDNEQFF
d_call: -; j_call: TRBJ2-5; v_call: TRBV4-2; cdr3_nt: TGTGCCAGCAGCCAAGGGGGCGGCAATCAAGAGACCCAGTACTTC; cdr3_aa: CASSQGGGNQETQYF
d_call: -; j_call: TRBJ1-2; v_call: TRBV7-8; cdr3_nt: TGTGCCAGCAGCTTAGTCAGGGTCAACTTAACCTTC; cdr3_aa: CASSLVRVNLTF
d_call: TRBD2; j_call: TRBJ2-1; v_call: TRBV18; cdr3_nt: TGTGCCAGCTCACCAAGGCCTAGCGGGGACAATGAGCAGTTCTTC; cdr3_aa: CASSPRPSGDNEQFF